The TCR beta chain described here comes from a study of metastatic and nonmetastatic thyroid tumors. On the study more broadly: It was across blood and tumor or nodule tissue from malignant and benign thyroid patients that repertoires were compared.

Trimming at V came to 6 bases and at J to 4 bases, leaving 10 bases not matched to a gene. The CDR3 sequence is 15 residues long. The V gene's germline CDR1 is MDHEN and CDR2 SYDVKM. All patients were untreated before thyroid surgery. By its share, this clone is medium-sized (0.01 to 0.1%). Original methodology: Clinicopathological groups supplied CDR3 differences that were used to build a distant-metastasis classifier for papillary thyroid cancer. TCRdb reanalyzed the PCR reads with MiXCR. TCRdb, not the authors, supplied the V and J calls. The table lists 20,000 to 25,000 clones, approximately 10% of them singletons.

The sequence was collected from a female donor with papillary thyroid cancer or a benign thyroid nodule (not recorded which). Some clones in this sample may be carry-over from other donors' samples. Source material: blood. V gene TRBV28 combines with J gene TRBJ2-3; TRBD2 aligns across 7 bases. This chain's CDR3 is CASSQSGEGADTQYF. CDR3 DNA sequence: TGTGCCAGCAGCCAATCGGGGGAGGGAGCAGATACGCAGTATTTT.